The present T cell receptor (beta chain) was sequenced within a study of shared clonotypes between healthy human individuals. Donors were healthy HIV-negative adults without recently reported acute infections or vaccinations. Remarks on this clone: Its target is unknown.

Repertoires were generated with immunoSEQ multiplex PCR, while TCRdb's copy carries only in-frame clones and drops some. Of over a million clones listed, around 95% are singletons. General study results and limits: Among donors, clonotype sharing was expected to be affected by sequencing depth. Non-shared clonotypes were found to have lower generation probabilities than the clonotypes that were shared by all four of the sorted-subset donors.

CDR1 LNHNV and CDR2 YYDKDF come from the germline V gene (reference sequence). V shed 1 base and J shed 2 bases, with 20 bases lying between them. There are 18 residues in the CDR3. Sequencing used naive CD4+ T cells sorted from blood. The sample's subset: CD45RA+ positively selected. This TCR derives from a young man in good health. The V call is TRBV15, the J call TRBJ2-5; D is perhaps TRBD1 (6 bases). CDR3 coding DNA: TGTGCCACCAGCAGAGTACGTACAGGGAATACCAAACAAGAGACCCAGTACTTC. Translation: CATSRVRTGNTKQETQYF.